The subject of this entry is one T cell receptor (beta chain). The specificity of this receptor is unknown. No base quality information exists; no much larger clone differs at one position. The sample is drawn from a study of blood T cell repertoires in COVID-19 (TCRdb year 2020). With respect to the entire study: Samples from collaborators originated in the United States, Italy and Spain and spanned both the acute and convalescent phases of COVID-19. The repertoires were made available in a free public database intended to serve as a resource for research on the immune response to SARS-CoV-2. The sample metadata nearly always contained a de-identified subject ID, COVID-19 status, age in years and sex. Where available, HLA class I and class II types were obtained from metadata supplied by the sample provider rather than from assay-based typing. The samples were drawn from two sources: the first 160 participants of the ongoing ImmuneRACE study, and 1,254 subjects contributed by 6 global collaborators. The dataset comprised deeply sampled blood TCRbeta repertoires from subjects exposed to, actively infected with, or recovered from COVID-19. The prospective study material was composed of cDNA or gDNA derived from T cells, B-cell-depleted T cells, or PBMCs.

The full study reports these points: How much clinical and demographic metadata was included differed by source and by participant, and the metadata was provided uncurated.

After removal of 0 bases from V and 4 bases from J, the junction retains 7 bases not matched to a gene. From the germline V gene, CDR1 is MGHRA and CDR2 is YSYEKL. The CDR3 contains 17 residues, cysteine and phenylalanine counted. Just CDR3 DNA is preserved here, 51 bases in frame from base 1. Whole blood was collected in K2EDTA tubes by collaborating institutions according to the institutions' own protocols. For TCRbeta analysis, collaborator samples were shipped as frozen whole blood, as isolated PBMCs, or as DNA extracted from either sample type. TCRbeta CDR3 regions were amplified from genomic DNA by means of the immunoSEQ Assay, a bias-controlled multiplex PCR. Concerning the study's data processing: Within the assay, amplification of reference gene primers was used to estimate how many nucleated cells each sample contained. To quantify the absolute abundance of each unique TCRbeta CDR3 rearrangement, sequence reads were collapsed and filtered. For each sample, productive Simpson clonality was calculated by taking the square root of Simpson's diversity index across productive rearrangements. Drawn from immuneACCESS, this table holds only the in-frame rearrangements with V and J called that TCRdb kept. Clones are partly lost; checked studies trace under half to an unresolved V gene and leave the rest unexplained. D and trimming come from the DNA, and the V and J calls and clone size come from that table. Recorded for this sample are around 100,000 clones; approximately 90% of them occurred a single time. The top ten clones comprise under 2% of the sample.

The V and J genes are TRBV4-1 and TRBJ2-7; TRBD2 agrees with 12 junctional bases. This clonotype was obtained from a human donor with active COVID-19. The donor label of this sample is uncertain. Sequences were obtained from peripheral blood. Read as DNA, the sequence is TGCGCCAGCAGCCAAGAAGAGGGGGGGACTAGCGGGTACGAGCAGTACTTC. This translates into CASSQEEGGTSGYEQYF.